This TCR beta chain stems from a study of blood T cell repertoires in COVID-19. On the study more broadly: PBMCs, B-cell-depleted T cells, or T cells provided the cDNA or gDNA that made up the material.

The CDR3 contains 15 residues. Germline V CDR1 and CDR2: LNHDA, SQIVND (reference sequence). The V gene end was trimmed by 6 bases and the J gene end by 3 bases; junction bases not matched to a gene: 10. In the original analysis: Estimated nucleated cell counts came from reference gene primer amplification. Assay: immunoSEQ multiplex PCR; the TCRdb copy retains only in-frame clones and omits some. The DNA gave D and trimming, while V, J and clone size come from that table. The profile shows 50,000 to 65,000 clones, approximately 86% of them singletons. This clone was found a few times. The clonotype was recovered from a man aged 55 to 70 with acute or convalescent COVID-19. This chain links TRBV19 with TRBJ1-1; 7 nucleotides line up with TRBD1. The specimen was peripheral blood. The DNA of the CDR3 is TGTGCCAGTAGCACAGCCGTCACAGGGGACACTGAAGCTTTCTTT. The encoded protein is CASSTAVTGDTEAFF.